The entry that follows covers one T cell receptor beta chain sequence. CDR3 length: 13 amino acids. The germline V gene encodes CDR1 LNHDA and CDR2 SQIVND (reference sequence). V was cut by 8 bases and J by 3 bases, with 13 bases left in between. The assay was immunoSEQ multiplex PCR, and TCRdb's table has in-frame clones only and misses some. This repertoire shows 90,000 or so clones, roughly 91% found once; its top ten account for 6.5% to 8%. This sample stems from a study of blood T cell repertoires in COVID-19. Study information: From T cells, B-cell-depleted T cells, or PBMCs came the material, which was cDNA or gDNA.

The sequence was collected from a man in his late teens or twenties with COVID-19, enrolled during active disease. Material: peripheral blood. V usage is TRBV19 and J usage is TRBJ1-1; a weak D match, TRBD1 (5 bases). CDR3 sequence reads: CASDTGGDTEAFF. The CDR3 DNA follows: TGTGCCAGTGATACAGGTGGGGACACTGAAGCTTTCTTT.